Shown below are 8 T cell receptor beta chains from a single sample sequenced in a study of response to subunit inactivated influenza vaccine (dated by TCRdb to between 2018 and 2020). The library came from RT-PCR. TCRdb records Illumina HiSeq 2500 as the sequencer. TCRdb's own reprocessing of the public reads used fastp at Q25 and MiXCR and kept productive beta chains. Records with the same CDR3 protein are collapsed into one entry carrying the most frequent genes and DNA. Recorded for this sample are 600,000 to 700,000 distinct CDR3 sequences; 14% of them occurred a single time. The ten largest make up approximately 7.6% of the sample. The material sequenced was PBMCs from blood, taken 14 days before vaccination. These receptors were collected from a man aged 45-60 years who received an inactivated influenza vaccine. Donor details come from another sample of the same person, matched by shared clones.

The V gene is TRBV4-2, the J gene TRBJ2-5; either TRBD1 or TRBD2 may fit D (6 bases each). Per germline, CDR1 LGHNA and CDR2 YNFKEQ. Trimming left V 1 base short and J 5 bases short, with 11 bases between. The CDR3 loop spans 14 amino acids. The CDR3 region is CASSQVGGRETQYF. In DNA form, the CDR3 reads TGTGCCAGCAGCCAAGTCGGGGGCCGGGAGACCCAGTACTTC.

This clonotype was observed a handful of times. The chain links TRBV5-1 to TRBJ1-1; a weak D match, TRBD1 (6 bases). The CDR3 length is 16 residues. Germline V gives CDR1 SGHRS, CDR2 YFSETQ. V lost 3 bases to trimming and J lost 5 bases, with 20 bases between them. The CDR3 loop is CASSSRTGGRLTEAFF. The CDR3 DNA reads TGCGCCAGCAGCTCCCGAACGGGGGGCCGATTGACTGAAGCTTTCTTT.

This clonotype was seen a handful of times. V gene TRBV6-1 combines with J gene TRBJ2-1, with 9 bases lining up with TRBD2. Germline V lookup: CDR1 MNHNS, CDR2 SASEGT. The CDR3 is made up of 15 amino acids. Trimming at V came to 6 bases and at J to 5 bases, leaving 8 bases not matched to a gene. The CDR3 DNA follows: TGTGCCAGCAGGGGGATAGCGGGAGAAAACAATGAGCAGTTCTTC. It codes for CASRGIAGENNEQFF.

The rearrangement links TRBV11-2 to TRBJ1-5; 8 nucleotides align to TRBD1. The germline gives CDR1 SGHAT, CDR2 FQNNGV. Losses at the gene ends were 4 bases for V and 4 bases for J; bases not matched to a gene: 3. This CDR3 spans 14 amino acids. The CDR3 here is CASSYDRGNQPQHF. The CDR3 DNA reads as TGTGCCAGCAGCTACGACAGGGGAAATCAGCCCCAGCATTTT.

This clonotype was seen a few times. The chain is built from TRBV4-1 and TRBJ2-3; 8 bases are shared with TRBD2. After removal of 2 bases from V and 6 bases from J, the junction contained 10 bases not matched to a gene. In germline, CDR1 is MGHRA, CDR2 YSYEKL. The CDR3 runs 16 residues. In DNA form, the CDR3 reads TGCGCCAGCAGCCAAAGTGGAGCGGGGGTCGGGGATACGCAGTATTTT. Its protein is CASSQSGAGVGDTQYF.

The V and J genes are TRBV6-5 and TRBJ1-2; the D is unclear. Trimming stripped 0 bases from V and 8 bases from J, with 10 bases between. The CDR3 is 13 residues long. Germline lookup yields CDR1 MNHEY and CDR2 SVGAGI. The CDR3 loop is CASSYSLVGGYTF. DNA for the CDR3: TGTGCCAGCAGTTACTCGTTAGTGGGCGGCTACACCTTC.

This clonotype was recorded a few times. The chain employs TRBV12-3 or TRBV12-4 and TRBJ1-6; D gene uncertain. This CDR3 has 14 residues. Trimming left V 7 bases short and J 0 bases short, with 7 bases between. The DNA of the CDR3 is TGTGCCAGCAATCCCGGCTCCTATAATTCACCCCTCCACTTT. This encodes CASNPGSYNSPLHF.

This clonotype was picked up a small number of times. The CDR3 nucleotides are TGCAGTGCGGTACAGGGGATCGGACAAGAGACCCAGTACTTC. Translating gives CSAVQGIGQETQYF. The V call is TRBV20-1, the J call TRBJ2-5; TRBD1 matches 7 bases. Germline loops: CDR1 DFQATT, CDR2 SNEGSKA (reference sequence). This CDR3 is built from 14 residues. Germline trimming cut 6 bases from V and 2 bases from J; bases unmatched to any gene: 9.